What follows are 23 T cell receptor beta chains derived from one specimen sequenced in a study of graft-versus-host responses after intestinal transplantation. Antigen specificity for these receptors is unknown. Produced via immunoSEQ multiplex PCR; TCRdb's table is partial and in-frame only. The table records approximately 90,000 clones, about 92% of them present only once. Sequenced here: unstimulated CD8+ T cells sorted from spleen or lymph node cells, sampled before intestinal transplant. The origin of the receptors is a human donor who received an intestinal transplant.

CDR3 residues: CASSVVERTGELFF. The CDR3 DNA follows: TGTGCCAGCAGCGTAGTAGAAAGAACCGGGGAGCTGTTTTTT. V is TRBV9 and J is TRBJ2-2, with D hard to call. V was cut by 0 bases and J by 5 bases, with 8 bases left in between. Germline CDR1 reads SGDLS; CDR2 reads YYNGEE. The CDR3 extends over 14 amino acids.

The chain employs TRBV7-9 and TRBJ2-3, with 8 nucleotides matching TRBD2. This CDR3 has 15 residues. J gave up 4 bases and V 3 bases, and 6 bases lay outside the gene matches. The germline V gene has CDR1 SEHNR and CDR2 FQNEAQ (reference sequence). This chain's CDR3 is CASSFLSGGPDTQYF. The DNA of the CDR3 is TGTGCCAGCAGCTTTTTATCGGGGGGGCCAGATACGCAGTATTTT.

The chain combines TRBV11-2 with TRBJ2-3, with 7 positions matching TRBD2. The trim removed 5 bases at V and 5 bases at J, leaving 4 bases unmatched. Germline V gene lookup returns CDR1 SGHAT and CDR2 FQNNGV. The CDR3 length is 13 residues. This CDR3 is CASSPSGGDTQYF. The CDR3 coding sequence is TGTGCCAGCAGCCCCTCGGGAGGAGATACGCAGTATTTT.

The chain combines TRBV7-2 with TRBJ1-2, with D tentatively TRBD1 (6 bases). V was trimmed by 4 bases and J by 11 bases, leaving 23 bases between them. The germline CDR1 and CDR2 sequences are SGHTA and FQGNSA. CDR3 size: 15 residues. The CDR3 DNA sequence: TGTGCCAGCAGCTCATCTACAGGGTTAGGGGTAGGATACACCTTC. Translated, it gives CASSSSTGLGVGYTF.

The CDR3 loop is CASSLGLWTELTDTQYF. CDR3 nucleotides: TGTGCCAGCAGCTTGGGGCTTTGGACAGAACTCACAGATACGCAGTATTTT. This chain links TRBV5-8 with TRBJ2-3, with D perhaps TRBD1 (6 bases). Germline V CDR1 and CDR2: SGHTS, YDEGEE. The V end lost 0 bases, the J end lost 2 bases, and 16 bases lay between the germline ends. The CDR3 runs 17 residues.

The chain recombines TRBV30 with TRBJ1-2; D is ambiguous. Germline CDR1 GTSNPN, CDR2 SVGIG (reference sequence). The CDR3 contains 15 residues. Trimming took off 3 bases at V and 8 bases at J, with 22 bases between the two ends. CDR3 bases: TGTGCCTGGAGGAAGCTTTATGAGCCTCGGGAAGGCTACACCTTC. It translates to CAWRKLYEPREGYTF.

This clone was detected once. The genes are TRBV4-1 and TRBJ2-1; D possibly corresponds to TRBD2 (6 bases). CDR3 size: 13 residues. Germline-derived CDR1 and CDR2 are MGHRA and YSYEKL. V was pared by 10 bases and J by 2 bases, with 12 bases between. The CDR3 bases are TGCGCCACCTTCGGGGGTCCCTACAATGAGCAGTTCTTC. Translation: CATFGGPYNEQFF.

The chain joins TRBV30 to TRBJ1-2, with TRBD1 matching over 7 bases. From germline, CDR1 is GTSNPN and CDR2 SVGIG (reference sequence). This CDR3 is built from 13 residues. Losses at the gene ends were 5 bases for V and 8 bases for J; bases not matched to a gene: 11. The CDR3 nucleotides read TGTGCCTGGGACACAGGGGAATTACGAGGCTACACCTTC. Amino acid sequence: CAWDTGELRGYTF.

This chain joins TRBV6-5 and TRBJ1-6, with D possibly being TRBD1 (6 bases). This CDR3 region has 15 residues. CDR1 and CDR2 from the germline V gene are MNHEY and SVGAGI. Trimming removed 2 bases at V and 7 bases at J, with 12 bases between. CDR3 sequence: CASSYPWDTNSPLHF. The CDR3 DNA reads TGTGCCAGCAGTTACCCTTGGGACACCAATTCACCCCTCCACTTT.

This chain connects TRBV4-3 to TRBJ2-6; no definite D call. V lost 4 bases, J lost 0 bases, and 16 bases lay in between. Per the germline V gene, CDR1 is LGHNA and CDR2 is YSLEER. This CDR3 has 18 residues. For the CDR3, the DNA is TGCGCCAGCAGCCGACAAGAGCCTCAGGCCTCTGGGGCCAACGTCCTGACTTTC. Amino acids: CASSRQEPQASGANVLTF.

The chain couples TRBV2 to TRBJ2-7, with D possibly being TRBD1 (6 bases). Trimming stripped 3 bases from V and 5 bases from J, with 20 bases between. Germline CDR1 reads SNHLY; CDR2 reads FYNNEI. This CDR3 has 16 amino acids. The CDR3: CASSDPFGRGEDEQYF. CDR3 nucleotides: TGTGCCAGCAGTGACCCCTTTGGCAGGGGTGAAGACGAGCAGTACTTC.

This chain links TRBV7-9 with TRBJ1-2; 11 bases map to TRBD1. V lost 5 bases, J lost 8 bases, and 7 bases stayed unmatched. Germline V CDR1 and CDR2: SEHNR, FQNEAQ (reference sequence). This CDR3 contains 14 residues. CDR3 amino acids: CASSGTGTGGGYTF. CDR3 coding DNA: TGTGCCAGCAGCGGAACCGGGACAGGGGGAGGCTACACCTTC.

The CDR3 DNA reads as TGTGCCAGCACCCAGGGACAGGGAGATGGCTACACCTTC. Its protein is CASTQGQGDGYTF. The rearrangement joins TRBV6-5 to TRBJ1-2, with 9 bases lining up with TRBD1. The CDR3 totals 13 residues. CDR1 is MNHEY and CDR2 is SVGAGI in the germline V gene. Germline trimming cut 7 bases from V and 6 bases from J; bases unmatched to any gene: 6.

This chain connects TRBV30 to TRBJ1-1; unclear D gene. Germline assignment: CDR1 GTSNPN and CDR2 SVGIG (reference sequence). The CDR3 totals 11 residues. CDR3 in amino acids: CAFAGSTEAFF. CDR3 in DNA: TGTGCATTTGCGGGTAGCACTGAAGCTTTCTTT.

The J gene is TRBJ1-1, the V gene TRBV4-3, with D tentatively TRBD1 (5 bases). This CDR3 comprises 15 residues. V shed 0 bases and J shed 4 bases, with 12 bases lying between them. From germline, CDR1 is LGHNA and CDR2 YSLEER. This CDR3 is CASSQDSGGFTEAFF. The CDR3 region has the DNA TGCGCCAGCAGCCAAGATTCGGGGGGTTTCACTGAAGCTTTCTTT.

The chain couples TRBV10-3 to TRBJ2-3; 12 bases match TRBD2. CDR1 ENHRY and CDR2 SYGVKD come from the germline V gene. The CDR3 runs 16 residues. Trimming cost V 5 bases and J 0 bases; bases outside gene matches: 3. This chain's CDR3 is CAISQLAGGSTDTQYF. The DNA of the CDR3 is TGTGCCATCAGTCAACTAGCGGGGGGTAGCACAGATACGCAGTATTTT.

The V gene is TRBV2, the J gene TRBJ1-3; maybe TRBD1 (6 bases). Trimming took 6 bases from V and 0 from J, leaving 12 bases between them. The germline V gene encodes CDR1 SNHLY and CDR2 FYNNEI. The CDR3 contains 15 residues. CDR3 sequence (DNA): TGTGCCAGCAGGGAAAGGGGGGGCTCTGGAAACACCATATATTTT. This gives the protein CASRERGGSGNTIYF.

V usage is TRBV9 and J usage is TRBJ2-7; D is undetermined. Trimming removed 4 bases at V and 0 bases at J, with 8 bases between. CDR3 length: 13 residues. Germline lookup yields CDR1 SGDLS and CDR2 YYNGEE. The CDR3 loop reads CASSSSSSYEQYF. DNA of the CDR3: TGTGCCAGCAGCTCTTCGAGCTCCTACGAGCAGTACTTC.

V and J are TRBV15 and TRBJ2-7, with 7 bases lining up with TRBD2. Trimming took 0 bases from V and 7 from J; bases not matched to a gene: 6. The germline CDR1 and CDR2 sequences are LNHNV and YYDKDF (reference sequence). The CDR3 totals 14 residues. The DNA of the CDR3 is TGTGCCACCAGCAGAGAGGACCGGGGGGAAGAGCAGTACTTC. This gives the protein CATSREDRGEEQYF.

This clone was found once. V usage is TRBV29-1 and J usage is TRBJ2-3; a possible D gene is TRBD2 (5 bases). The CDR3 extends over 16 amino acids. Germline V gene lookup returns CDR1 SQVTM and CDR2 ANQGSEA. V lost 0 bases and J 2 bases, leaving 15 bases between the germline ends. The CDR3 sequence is CSVEDLISGNTDTQYF. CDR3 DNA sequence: TGCAGCGTTGAAGATTTGATTTCGGGAAACACAGATACGCAGTATTTT.

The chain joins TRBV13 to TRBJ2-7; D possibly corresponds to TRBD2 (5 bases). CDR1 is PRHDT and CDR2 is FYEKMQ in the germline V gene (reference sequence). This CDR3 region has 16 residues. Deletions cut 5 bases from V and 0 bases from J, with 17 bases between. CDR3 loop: CASSNREGFSSYEQYF. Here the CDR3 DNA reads TGTGCCAGCAGCAACCGCGAGGGATTTTCCTCCTACGAGCAGTACTTC.

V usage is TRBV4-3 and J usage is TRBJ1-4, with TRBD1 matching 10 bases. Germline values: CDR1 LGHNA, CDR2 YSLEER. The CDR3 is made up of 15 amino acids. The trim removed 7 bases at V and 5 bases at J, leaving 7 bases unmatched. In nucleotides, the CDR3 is TGCGCCAGCAAAACGTGGGGACAGGGGAATGAAAAACTGTTTTTT. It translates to CASKTWGQGNEKLFF.

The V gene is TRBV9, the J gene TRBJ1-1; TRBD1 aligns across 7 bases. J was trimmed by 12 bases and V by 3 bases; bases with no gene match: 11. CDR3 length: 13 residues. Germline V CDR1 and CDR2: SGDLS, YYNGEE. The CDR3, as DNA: TGTGCCAGCAGCGCGACATTCGGGACAGCACCTTTCTTT. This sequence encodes CASSATFGTAPFF.